Presented here are 28 T cell receptor beta chains from one specimen sequenced in a study of T cell responses to AZD1222 COVID-19 vaccine. Clones were read by immunoSEQ multiplex PCR, and TCRdb kept only the in-frame ones, dropping some. The table shows roughly 130,000 clones, with 86% occurring only once. The sequenced sample was peripheral blood, obtained on day 0 of AZD1222 vaccination. The receptors originated from an adult in good health.

V usage is TRBV29-1 and J usage is TRBJ1-1, with D uncertain. Trimming removed 0 bases at V and 3 bases at J, with 5 bases between. Looked up from germline, CDR1 is SQVTM and CDR2 is ANQGSEA. This CDR3 is 12 amino acids long. CDR3 sequence reads: CSVEEQYTEAFF. The CDR3 bases are TGCAGCGTTGAAGAACAGTACACTGAAGCTTTCTTT.

The V call is TRBV11-2, the J call TRBJ2-2, with D unresolved. Trimming took off 1 base at V and 1 base at J, with 4 bases between the two ends. The CDR3 extends over 14 amino acids. CDR1 and CDR2 from the germline V gene are SGHAT and FQNNGV. As DNA, the CDR3 is TGTGCCAGCAGCTTAGGGCTGAACACCGGGGAGCTGTTTTTT. Residues: CASSLGLNTGELFF.

The chain has TRBV5-1 and TRBJ2-2; maybe TRBD1 (6 bases). The CDR3 extends over 17 amino acids. Trimming left V 1 base short and J 0 bases short, with 13 bases between. The germline V gene has CDR1 SGHRS and CDR2 YFSETQ. The CDR3 region is CASSLSTQGTNTGELFF. The CDR3 DNA reads TGCGCCAGCAGCTTGAGTACCCAGGGGACGAACACCGGGGAGCTGTTTTTT.

V and J are TRBV11-2 and TRBJ2-1; 15 bases fit TRBD2. The CDR3 consists of 19 residues. V gave up 3 bases and J gave up 6 bases; unmatched junction bases: 12. CDR1 and CDR2 from the germline V gene are SGHAT and FQNNGV. The DNA of the CDR3 is TGTGCCAGCAGCTTTAGGCTTCCGGGACTAGCGGGAGGAGGCAATGAGCAGTTCTTC. It yields the protein CASSFRLPGLAGGGNEQFF.

The chain uses TRBV13 and TRBJ1-3; no definite D call. The CDR3 length is 15 residues. V lost 0 bases, J lost 0 bases, and 6 bases lay in between. In germline, CDR1 is PRHDT, CDR2 FYEKMQ (reference sequence). CDR3 amino acids: CASSLGTSSGNTIYF. The CDR3 DNA follows: TGTGCCAGCAGCTTAGGCACCAGCTCTGGAAACACCATATATTTT.

The genes are TRBV14 and TRBJ2-7, with 7 bases aligning to TRBD1. J lost 5 bases, V lost 3 bases, and 10 bases had no gene match. Germline values: CDR1 SGHDN, CDR2 FVKESK. The CDR3 is made up of 15 amino acids. The CDR3: CASSHHDRVRDEQYF. CDR3 coding DNA: TGTGCCAGCAGCCACCACGACAGGGTAAGGGACGAGCAGTACTTC.

This clone showed up just once. This rearrangement joins TRBV28 to TRBJ2-7, with 13 nucleotides matching TRBD2. The CDR3 has 18 amino acids. Germline CDR1 and CDR2: MDHEN and SYDVKM. The V and J ends lost 6 bases and 6 bases, in that order; junction bases with no gene match: 17. The CDR3 protein is CASSPGQGGLAGASEQYF. Here the CDR3 DNA reads TGTGCCAGCAGCCCCGGACAGGGTGGACTAGCGGGAGCTTCCGAGCAGTACTTC.

The chain recombines TRBV5-1 with TRBJ2-5; 8 bases fit TRBD1. This CDR3 has 15 residues. Germline V gene data show CDR1 as SGHRS and CDR2 as YFSETQ. The V and J ends lost 4 bases and 0 bases, in that order; junction bases with no gene match: 5. CDR3 nucleotides: TGCGCCAGCAGCCGACAGGGGATGTACCAAGAGACCCAGTACTTC. It encodes CASSRQGMYQETQYF.

V is TRBV24-1 and J is TRBJ2-7; no clear D. Germline CDR1 is KGHDR and CDR2 is SFDVKD. The germline V and J ends were trimmed by 4 bases and 9 bases, with 9 bases remaining between them. This CDR3 region has 11 residues. In DNA, the CDR3 is TGTGCCACCAGTGACCCCCTGGGGCAGTACTTC. It codes for CATSDPLGQYF.

The rearrangement links TRBV7-9 to TRBJ1-1, with D uncertain. Trimming removed 6 bases from V and 0 bases from J, with 2 bases in between. Germline CDR1 and CDR2: SEHNR and FQNEAQ (reference sequence). The CDR3 has 11 amino acids. The CDR3 bases are TGTGCCAGCAGACTGAACACTGAAGCTTTCTTT. Translated: CASRLNTEAFF.

The CDR3 spells CASSERGMIDTQYF. CDR3 DNA sequence: TGCGCCAGCAGTGAACGGGGGATGATAGATACGCAGTATTTT. J is TRBJ2-3 and V is TRBV10-2; tentative D call: TRBD2 (6 bases). The CDR3 totals 14 residues. In germline, CDR1 is WSHSY, CDR2 SAAADI. V lost 3 bases, J lost 5 bases, and 12 bases lay in between.

This chain uses TRBV4-1 with TRBJ1-6; no clear D gene. V lost 4 bases and J 13 bases, leaving 14 bases between the germline ends. The CDR3 is made up of 13 amino acids. Per germline, CDR1 MGHRA and CDR2 YSYEKL. CDR3 loop: CASSPLTAHPLHF. Here the CDR3 DNA reads TGCGCCAGCAGCCCCCTAACCGCGCATCCCCTCCACTTT.

This clone was seen a single time. The CDR3 bases are TGTGCCAGCAGCGGACCAGGGCATTCCTACGAGCAGTACTTC. Residues: CASSGPGHSYEQYF. The genes are TRBV9 and TRBJ2-7; D is possibly TRBD1 (5 bases). V was pared by 3 bases and J by 1 base, with 11 bases between. The CDR3 extends over 14 amino acids. CDR1 and CDR2 from the germline V gene are SGDLS and YYNGEE.

The V gene is TRBV18, the J gene TRBJ1-2; D perhaps matches TRBD1 (6 bases). Germline V gene sequence: CDR1 KGHSH, CDR2 LQKENI. The CDR3 contains 14 residues. The V gene lost 3 bases and the J gene lost 5 bases, with 13 bases spanning the gap. The CDR3 reads CASSPEQGGYGYTF. CDR3 coding DNA: TGTGCCAGCTCACCGGAACAAGGGGGGTATGGCTACACCTTC.

The chain employs TRBV5-5 and TRBJ1-6; D is perhaps TRBD1 (5 bases). Germline-derived CDR1 and CDR2 are SGHKS and YYEKEE (reference sequence). This CDR3 is built from 15 residues. With 1 base removed from V and 14 bases from J, the gap between germline ends came to 19 bases. CDR3 in DNA: TGTGCCAGCAGCTTGTTATTCCAGGGAACGACCTCCCTCCACTTT. This translates into CASSLLFQGTTSLHF.

The rearrangement uses TRBV6-1 and TRBJ1-1, with D perhaps matching TRBD1 (5 bases). From germline, CDR1 is MNHNS and CDR2 SASEGT. Trimming pared 3 bases from V and 0 bases from J, leaving 5 bases between. This CDR3 is built from 13 residues. CDR3 in amino acids: CASSEGVNTEAFF. CDR3 sequence (DNA): TGTGCCAGCAGTGAGGGGGTGAACACTGAAGCTTTCTTT.

The CDR3 DNA reads as TGTGCCAGTAATCCCCGACAGGGCGGCAATCAGCCCCAGCATTTT. Encoded protein: CASNPRQGGNQPQHF. The chain couples TRBV19 to TRBJ1-5; 7 bases line up with TRBD1. The CDR3 runs to 15 residues. Trimming cost V 7 bases and J 2 bases; bases outside gene matches: 8. The germline CDR1 and CDR2 sequences are LNHDA and SQIVND (reference sequence).

The chain links TRBV2 to TRBJ1-6, with TRBD1 as a possible D gene (6 bases). Germline CDR1 SNHLY, CDR2 FYNNEI. V was shortened by 8 bases and J by 8 bases, with 10 bases between the two germline ends. This CDR3 has 12 amino acids. CDR3 sequence (DNA): TGTGCCAGCTCACAGGGTGATTCACCCCTCCACTTT. This sequence encodes CASSQGDSPLHF.

The gene calls are TRBV4-2 and TRBJ1-1; possible D gene TRBD1, 5 bases. This CDR3 comprises 12 residues. Trimming took 3 bases from V and 7 from J, leaving 9 bases between them. Germline V gene data show CDR1 as LGHNA and CDR2 as YNFKEQ. The DNA for the CDR3 is TGTGCCAGCAGCCAGGGGGGAATTGAAGCTTTCTTT. Its translation: CASSQGGIEAFF.

The CDR3 here is CASSGLEETQYF. The DNA of the CDR3 is TGTGCCAGCTCCGGCCTTGAAGAGACCCAGTACTTC. The V and J genes are TRBV19 and TRBJ2-5; D gene uncertain. This CDR3 is built from 12 residues. V was trimmed by 9 bases and J by 3 bases, leaving 11 bases between them. CDR1 and CDR2 (germline): LNHDA, SQIVND (reference sequence).

This clone occurred a few times. The chain employs TRBV4-1 and TRBJ2-7; tentatively, D is TRBD1 or TRBD2 (9 bases each). In germline, CDR1 is MGHRA, CDR2 YSYEKL. V lost 5 bases to trimming and J lost 7 bases, with 33 bases between them. There are 19 residues in the CDR3. The CDR3 DNA sequence: TGCGCCAGCAGCGCCCCCCCGGGACAGGGTTCAGCGGGAGGATTAGAGCAGTACTTC. This codes for CASSAPPGQGSAGGLEQYF.

This chain uses TRBV9 with TRBJ1-6, with D hard to call. V gave up 4 bases and J gave up 9 bases, with 11 bases separating them. The CDR3 has 13 amino acids. The V gene's germline CDR1 is SGDLS and CDR2 YYNGEE. The CDR3 protein is CASSPEFFSPLHF. The CDR3 nucleotides read TGTGCCAGCAGCCCCGAGTTTTTTTCACCCCTCCACTTT. The full variable domain, its missing parts supplied by reference TRBV9 and TRBJ1-6, is DSGVTQTPKHLITATGQRVTLRCSPRSGDLSVYWYQQSLDQGLQFLIQYYNGEERAKGNILERFSAQQFPDLHSELNLSSLELGDSALYFCASSPEFFSPLHFGNGTRLTVT.

This clone was recorded a few times. The chain joins TRBV6-2 or TRBV6-3 to TRBJ1-2, with 8 bases lining up with TRBD1. Germline values: CDR1 MNHEY, CDR2 SVGEGT. The CDR3 consists of 13 residues. V shed 6 bases, J shed 3 bases, and the junction held 3 bases outside the gene matches. In nucleotides, the CDR3 is TGTGCCAGCAGCCAGGACAGGGACTATGGCTACACCTTC. Residues: CASSQDRDYGYTF.

The chain recombines TRBV20-1 with TRBJ2-5, with 11 nucleotides matching TRBD2. J gave up 0 bases and V 3 bases, and 9 bases lay outside the gene matches. This CDR3 spans 17 amino acids. Germline V lookup: CDR1 DFQATT, CDR2 SNEGSKA (reference sequence). The CDR3 nucleotides are TGCAGTGCTAGTAAGCACCGACTAGCGGGGAACCAAGAGACCCAGTACTTC. Its translation is CSASKHRLAGNQETQYF.

The chain employs TRBV21-1 and TRBJ2-5; TRBD2, as called in the table, went unchecked against the DNA. TRBV21-1 is designated a pseudogene. This CDR3 comprises 12 residues. The CDR3 loop reads CASSKERSPQYF. The DNA for the CDR3 is TGTGCCAGCAGCAAAGAGAGGAGCCCCCAGTACTTC.

The J gene is TRBJ2-2, the V gene TRBV7-8, with TRBD2 matching over 13 bases. The germline V gene encodes CDR1 SGHVS and CDR2 FQNEAQ. The CDR3 has 18 residues. J was trimmed by 7 bases and V by 3 bases; bases with no gene match: 11. The CDR3 loop reads CASSFLPGLAGEVGELFF. CDR3 sequence (DNA): TGTGCCAGCAGCTTCCTCCCTGGACTAGCGGGAGAAGTCGGGGAGCTGTTTTTT.

The J gene is TRBJ2-7, the V gene TRBV5-1, with 11 bases identical to TRBD1. V dropped 1 base and J dropped 5; count of bases not matched to a gene: 2. The CDR3 covers 14 residues. From germline, CDR1 is SGHRS and CDR2 YFSETQ. CDR3 nucleotide sequence: TGCGCCAGCAGCTTGAGGGACAGGGGGGACGAGCAGTACTTC. The encoded protein is CASSLRDRGDEQYF.

This chain connects TRBV29-1 to TRBJ2-3, with 9 bases aligning to TRBD1. V was clipped by 6 bases and J by 5 bases; unmatched bases: 6. CDR1 and CDR2 from the germline V gene are SQVTM and ANQGSEA. This CDR3 contains 13 residues. The CDR3 loop reads CSVAQGAGDTQYF. In DNA, the CDR3 is TGCAGCGTAGCACAGGGGGCGGGAGATACGCAGTATTTT.